This TCR beta chain was obtained from a study of blood T cell repertoires in COVID-19. This CDR3 comprises 12 residues. Trimming removed 5 bases at V and 6 bases at J, with 10 bases between. Germline assignment: CDR1 SEHNR and CDR2 FQNEAQ (reference sequence). Original analysis: Researchers report that nucleated cell counts were estimated from reference gene primer amplification. Libraries were prepared by immunoSEQ multiplex PCR; TCRdb keeps only in-frame clonotypes and omits some of them. V and J calls and clone size come straight from that table; D and trimming were deduced from the DNA. Of 150,000 to 190,000 clones in the sample, about four fifths are singletons; the top ten hold roughly 0.56%.

Sequenced input: peripheral blood. This clonotype originated in a man in his fifties or sixties with acute or convalescent COVID-19. The chain has TRBV7-9 and TRBJ1-1; weak D call: TRBD1 (5 bases). The CDR3 DNA follows: TGTGCCAGCAGCACCGGGGGGGCTGAAGCTTTCTTT. It encodes CASSTGGAEAFF.